This T cell receptor (beta chain) was profiled in a study of CD8 T cells in Susac syndrome. Reverse transcription of roughly 0.5 to 1 ug RNA was performed with random hexamers. Amplification of TCR beta CDR3 used immunoSEQ multiplex PCR across 54 Vbeta and 13 Jbeta. TCRdb re-derived calls from the immunoSEQ multiplex PCR reads in MiXCR, one entry per CDR3 protein. The sample contains roughly 120,000 distinct CDR3 sequences, more than 85% of which appear only once. TCR beta sequences were obtained from blood CD8+ and CD4+ T cells. Those who served as multiple sclerosis controls were treatment-naive patients with stable or active relapsing-remitting disease. Purification of the CD8+ and CD4+ T cells relied on negative isolation, and TEMRA cells underwent FACS enrichment. Germline V gives CDR1 MNHEY, CDR2 SVGAGI. This CDR3 contains 14 residues. The V end was cut by 6 bases, the J end by 4 bases, with 15 bases between.

The V gene is TRBV6-5, the J gene TRBJ1-2, with D possibly being TRBD1 (5 bases). The clonotype comes from a human donor with multiple sclerosis. The sample taken for sequencing was CD8+ T cells from PBMCs. This CDR3 reads CASSTTQGAYGYTF. CDR3 sequence (DNA): TGTGCCAGCAGCACAACTCAGGGAGCCTATGGCTACACCTTC.